This passage covers 30 T cell receptor beta chains from one sample sequenced in a study of T cells in Graves' hyperthyroidism and ophthalmopathy. TCR beta CDR3 region amplification was performed from RNA transcripts. First-round RT-PCR of the TCR CDR3 relied on the HTBI primer set. MiXCR, applied by TCRdb to the multiplex PCR reads, yields one record per CDR3 protein. In the table there are about 560,000 distinct CDR3 sequences, about 14% of which are singletons. Sequenced material: blood. The receptors were gathered from a woman between 35 and 50 years old with Graves' hyperthyroidism.

There are many counts of this clonotype. The chain is built from TRBV11-1 and TRBJ2-1, with D maybe TRBD2 (6 bases). The V gene lost 0 bases and the J gene lost 7 bases, with 10 bases spanning the gap. The germline gives CDR1 SGHAT, CDR2 FQDESV (reference sequence). The CDR3 contains 14 residues. CDR3 DNA sequence: TGTGCCAGCAGCTTAGCGGGCGGGGATAATGAGCAGTTCTTC. Residues: CASSLAGGDNEQFF. Together with reference TRBV11-1 and TRBJ2-1, the CDR3 gives the full variable domain: EAEVAQSPRYKITEKSQAVAFWCDPISGHATLYWYRQILGQGPELLVQFQDESVVDDSQLPKDRFSAERLKGVDSTLKIQPAELGDSAMYLCASSLAGGDNEQFFGPGTRLTVL.

The chain employs TRBV15 and TRBJ1-1; D unresolved. The V and J ends lost 11 bases and 3 bases respectively, with 13 bases between them. CDR1 LNHNV and CDR2 YYDKDF come from the germline V gene (reference sequence). The CDR3 is made up of 12 amino acids. This chain's CDR3 is CAAEYSHTEAFF. The CDR3 DNA follows: TGTGCCGCAGAGTATAGCCACACTGAAGCTTTCTTT.

This clonotype has ten or more counts. The rearrangement uses TRBV4-1 and TRBJ2-7; D gene ambiguous. V was pared by 0 bases and J by 0 bases, with 12 bases between. Germline CDR1 and CDR2: MGHRA and YSYEKL. The CDR3 length is 16 residues. The CDR3 loop is CASSQEGYLASYEQYF. The CDR3 nucleotides read TGCGCCAGCAGCCAAGAAGGGTATCTGGCCTCCTACGAGCAGTACTTC.

This clonotype was seen many times. The CDR3 sequence is CASSERVLSGNTIYF. CDR3 bases: TGTGCCAGCAGTGAAAGGGTACTCTCTGGAAACACCATATATTTT. The rearrangement uses TRBV6-1 and TRBJ1-3; D not certain. The ends were cut back, 2 bases at V and 0 bases at J, with 8 bases in the middle. Germline V gene sequence: CDR1 MNHNS, CDR2 SASEGT. CDR3 length equals 15 residues.

In its sample, this clonotype was seen many times. The chain employs TRBV5-1 and TRBJ2-3; possibly TRBD1 for D (6 bases). The V end lost 3 bases, the J end lost 6 bases, and 17 bases lay between the germline ends. Per germline, CDR1 SGHRS and CDR2 YFSETQ. This CDR3 contains 15 residues. The CDR3 here is CASSSGTQIPDTQYF. CDR3 sequence (DNA): TGCGCCAGCAGCTCCGGGACACAGATACCTGATACGCAGTATTTT. The whole variable domain, remainder taken from reference TRBV5-1 and TRBJ2-3, is KAGVTQTPRYLIKTRGQQVTLSCSPISGHRSVSWYQQTPGQGLQFLFEYFSETQRNKGNFPGRFSGRQFSNSRSEMNVSTLELGDSALYLCASSSGTQIPDTQYFGPGTRLTVL.

This clonotype has at least ten counts. The V call is TRBV5-6, the J call TRBJ2-7; 9 nucleotides match TRBD2. This CDR3 is built from 18 residues. Looked up from germline, CDR1 is SGHDT and CDR2 is YYEEEE. The trim removed 2 bases at V and 5 bases at J, leaving 17 bases unmatched. Here the CDR3 reads CASSFFRGISGRIDEQYF. The CDR3 DNA reads as TGTGCCAGCAGCTTTTTTCGGGGAATAAGCGGGAGGATCGACGAGCAGTACTTC.

V gene TRBV7-4 combines with J gene TRBJ2-2, with 7 bases matching TRBD2. Per the germline V gene, CDR1 is SGHVT and CDR2 is SQSDAQ. The J segment lost 5 bases and the V segment lost 1 base, leaving 7 bases of the junction unmatched. This CDR3 is built from 16 residues. CDR3 protein: CASSLGVTSLTGELFF. As DNA, the CDR3 is TGTGCCAGCAGCTTAGGGGTGACTAGCTTAACCGGGGAGCTGTTTTTT.

This clonotype was found many times. The rearrangement joins TRBV7-3 to TRBJ2-3; 12 nucleotides align to TRBD2. CDR3 size: 16 residues. Germline-derived CDR1 and CDR2 are SGHTA and FQGTGA. V shed 6 bases and J 2 bases; nucleotides not matched to a gene: 6. The CDR3 spells CASSSGLAGITDTQYF. The CDR3 DNA follows: TGTGCCAGCAGTTCTGGACTAGCGGGAATCACAGATACGCAGTATTTT.

The genes are TRBV6-6 and TRBJ1-1, with D possibly matching TRBD1 (5 bases). Deletions cut 0 bases from V and 0 bases from J, with 23 bases between. The CDR3 runs 20 residues. CDR1 MNHNY and CDR2 SVGAGI come from the germline V gene (reference sequence). DNA of the CDR3: TGTGCCAGCAGTTACTCGACGTGGCAACTAGCTGGGGGTATGAACACTGAAGCTTTCTTT. Translation: CASSYSTWQLAGGMNTEAFF.

This clonotype was seen ten or more times. The chain recombines TRBV18 with TRBJ1-6; 7 positions agree with TRBD1. V lost 4 bases to trimming and J lost 8 bases; unmatched junction nucleotides: 5. The germline V gene encodes CDR1 KGHSH and CDR2 LQKENI. The CDR3 has 14 residues. DNA for the CDR3: TGTGCCAGCTCACTACAGGGGTATGATTCACCCCTCCACTTT. It specifies CASSLQGYDSPLHF. Combining the CDR3 with reference TRBV18 and TRBJ1-6 gives the whole variable domain NAGVMQNPRHLVRRRGQEARLRCSPMKGHSHVYWYRQLPEEGLKFMVYLQKENIIDESGMPKERFSAEFPKEGPSILRIQQVVRGDSAAYFCASSLQGYDSPLHFGNGTRLTVT.

In the case of this clonotype: Since the CDR3 does not end with the conserved phenylalanine or tryptophan, this likely comes from a read error. The chain joins TRBV7-9 to TRBJ2-7, with unresolved D. This CDR3 region has 13 residues. Germline V lookup: CDR1 SEHNR, CDR2 FQNEAQ (reference sequence). V dropped 4 bases and J dropped 0 bases, with 7 bases sitting between them. The CDR3 protein is CASSWQNSYEQYL. The CDR3 nucleotides read TGTGCCAGCAGCTGGCAGAACTCCTACGAGCAGTACCTC.

This clonotype came up many times. V gene TRBV28 combines with J gene TRBJ2-1, with 9 bases lining up with TRBD1. Germline CDR1 reads MDHEN; CDR2 reads SYDVKM. Trimming removed 6 bases from V and 8 bases from J; junction bases left unmatched: 14. The CDR3 has 16 residues. CDR3 DNA sequence: TGTGCCAGCAGGAAACCTGGGGACAGGGTCAGGGATGAGCAGTTCTTC. This encodes CASRKPGDRVRDEQFF.

The chain recombines TRBV9 with TRBJ2-7; D unclear. The germline V and J ends were trimmed by 8 bases and 2 bases, with 8 bases remaining between them. CDR3 size: 11 residues. The germline V gene encodes CDR1 SGDLS and CDR2 YYNGEE. The CDR3 nucleotides read TGTGCCAGACAAGTCGCCTACGAGCAGTACTTC. Its protein is CARQVAYEQYF.

The chain recombines TRBV27 with TRBJ2-7; perhaps TRBD1 as D (5 bases). The CDR3 runs 14 residues. V dropped 6 bases and J dropped 0 bases, with 12 bases sitting between them. Per germline, CDR1 MNHEY and CDR2 SMNVEV (reference sequence). The CDR3 spells CASRVTGDSYEQYF. CDR3 bases: TGTGCCAGCAGGGTAACAGGAGACTCCTACGAGCAGTACTTC.

This clonotype has at least ten counts. The gene calls are TRBV5-1 and TRBJ2-7, with TRBD2 matching over 7 bases. This CDR3 is built from 16 residues. From germline, CDR1 is SGHRS and CDR2 YFSETQ. The junction had 10 bases not matched to a gene; V was cut back by 4 bases and J by 0 bases. The chain's CDR3 is CASSETSGALSYEQYF. As DNA, the CDR3 is TGCGCCAGCAGCGAGACCAGCGGGGCACTCTCCTACGAGCAGTACTTC.

This clonotype has a handful of counts. This chain connects TRBV20-1 to TRBJ2-3; tentatively, D is TRBD2 (7 bases). V lost 4 bases and J 0 bases, leaving 14 bases between the germline ends. The CDR3 runs to 15 residues. In germline, CDR1 is DFQATT, CDR2 SNEGSKA (reference sequence). This CDR3 reads CSATTGGVSTDTQYF. The CDR3 DNA sequence: TGCAGTGCTACTACGGGGGGCGTTAGCACAGATACGCAGTATTTT.

The rearrangement links TRBV4-3 to TRBJ2-1, with 7 bases lining up with TRBD1. The CDR3 totals 15 residues. From germline, CDR1 is LGHNA and CDR2 YSLEER. The V and J ends lost 1 base and 3 bases, in that order; junction bases with no gene match: 3. The DNA of the CDR3 is TGCGCCAGCAGCCAAGGGACAGGAATCTACAATGAGCAGTTCTTC. Its translation is CASSQGTGIYNEQFF.

This clonotype was detected many times. V and J are TRBV18 and TRBJ2-2; D perhaps matches TRBD1 (6 bases). The CDR3 loop spans 16 amino acids. CDR1 is KGHSH and CDR2 is LQKENI in the germline V gene. The V end lost 0 bases, the J end lost 5 bases, and 13 bases lay between the germline ends. CDR3 in DNA: TGTGCCAGCTCACCACCGAACAGGGTCGAAACCGGGGAGCTGTTTTTT. Translated: CASSPPNRVETGELFF.

For this clonotype: A read error is likely, as this CDR3 ends without the conserved phenylalanine or tryptophan. The gene calls are TRBV7-7 and TRBJ2-3; 8 bases fit TRBD2. Germline V gene data show CDR1 as SSHAT and CDR2 as FNYEAQ (reference sequence). This CDR3 has 15 residues. The CDR3 coding sequence is TGTGCTAGCAGCCTTACAAGCGGGAGTGCAGATACGCAGTATCTT. This encodes CASSLTSGSADTQYL.

This clonotype was counted between two and nine times. The chain combines TRBV7-3 with TRBJ2-1, with 7 bases aligning to TRBD2. The CDR3 consists of 17 residues. Trimming at V came to 9 bases and at J to 0 bases, leaving 14 bases not matched to a gene. From germline, CDR1 is SGHTA and CDR2 FQGTGA. CDR3 coding DNA: TGTGCCAGTAGTCCCCGGGGCGGGAGTTACTCCTACAATGAGCAGTTCTTC. It codes for CASSPRGGSYSYNEQFF. Complete variable domain (other parts from reference TRBV7-3 and TRBJ2-1): GAGVSQTPSNKVTEKGKYVELRCDPISGHTALYWYRQSLGQGPEFLIYFQGTGAADDSGLPNDRFFAVRPEGSVSTLKIQRTERGDSAVYLCASSPRGGSYSYNEQFFGPGTRLTVL.

This clonotype has a handful of counts. The chain employs TRBV6-1 and TRBJ2-2, with D perhaps matching TRBD2 (6 bases). CDR3 length equals 16 residues. Germline assignment: CDR1 MNHNS and CDR2 SASEGT. Trimming pared 6 bases from V and 5 bases from J, leaving 19 bases between. CDR3: CASSRGLEGPTGELFF. CDR3 in DNA: TGTGCCAGCAGCCGGGGGTTAGAGGGCCCAACCGGGGAGCTGTTTTTT.

The rearrangement uses TRBV11-2 and TRBJ2-1; 11 bases are a match to TRBD2. The CDR3 loop spans 17 amino acids. Germline V lookup: CDR1 SGHAT, CDR2 FQNNGV. V lost 3 bases and J lost 4; bases outside the gene matches: 8. The CDR3 region is CASSFLLAGEAYNEQFF. The CDR3 DNA is TGTGCCAGCAGCTTTTTACTAGCGGGAGAAGCATACAATGAGCAGTTCTTC.

This clonotype appeared many times. V is TRBV20-1 and J is TRBJ2-7; perhaps D is TRBD1 or TRBD2 (5 bases each). There are 12 residues in the CDR3. V was clipped by 2 bases and J by 4 bases, with 9 bases between them. Germline values: CDR1 DFQATT, CDR2 SNEGSKA (reference sequence). The DNA of the CDR3 is TGCAGTGCTAGACGGGACGTGTACGAGCAGTACTTC. Encoded protein: CSARRDVYEQYF.

The rearrangement joins TRBV12-3 or TRBV12-4 to TRBJ2-2; 9 nucleotides align to TRBD1. Trimming cost V 5 bases and J 2 bases; bases outside gene matches: 6. The CDR3 has 16 amino acids. The CDR3 bases are TGTGCCAGCAGTACCGGGACAGGGCGAAACACCGGGGAGCTGTTTTTT. It translates to CASSTGTGRNTGELFF.

In its sample, this clonotype was seen many times. V and J are TRBV12-3 or TRBV12-4 and TRBJ2-2, with 7 bases identical to TRBD1. The junction had 3 bases not matched to a gene; V was cut back by 5 bases and J by 0 bases. This CDR3 contains 15 residues. CDR3 residues: CASSMGQTNTGELFF. The CDR3 bases are TGTGCCAGCAGTATGGGACAGACGAACACCGGGGAGCTGTTTTTT.

At least ten counts were recorded for this clonotype. CDR3: CASSGQDPPHEQFF. For the CDR3, the DNA is TGTGCCAGCAGTGGACAGGACCCCCCCCATGAGCAGTTCTTC. V gene TRBV6-1 combines with J gene TRBJ2-1; weak D call: TRBD1 (6 bases). With 4 bases removed from V and 8 bases from J, the gap between germline ends came to 15 bases. From germline, CDR1 is MNHNS and CDR2 SASEGT. This CDR3 spans 14 amino acids.

This clonotype was counted between two and nine times. J is TRBJ2-1 and V is TRBV15; TRBD2 matches at 14 bases. The CDR3 sequence is 22 residues long. Per the germline V gene, CDR1 is LNHNV and CDR2 is YYDKDF (reference sequence). The V segment lost 1 base and the J segment 0 bases; nucleotides outside the gene matches: 14. The CDR3 protein is CATSRGNSGTSGSWGSYNEQFF. In DNA form, the CDR3 reads TGTGCCACCAGCAGAGGCAACTCCGGGACTAGCGGGAGTTGGGGCTCCTACAATGAGCAGTTCTTC.

This clonotype was found many times. The rearrangement uses TRBV30 and TRBJ2-3; D unclear. CDR1 and CDR2 (germline): GTSNPN, SVGIG (reference sequence). V lost 7 bases, J lost 4 bases, and 12 bases lay in between. The CDR3 runs 12 residues. The CDR3 reads CAFDRPPDTQYF. The CDR3, as DNA: TGTGCCTTCGACCGGCCCCCAGATACGCAGTATTTT.

The V and J genes are TRBV4-1 and TRBJ2-5, with 8 bases lining up with TRBD1. This CDR3 contains 16 residues. Germline V gene sequence: CDR1 MGHRA, CDR2 YSYEKL. The J segment lost 2 bases and the V segment lost 0 bases, leaving 5 bases of the junction unmatched. The CDR3 nucleotides are TGCGCCAGCAGCCAAGACAGACAGGGGCTTCAAGAGACCCAGTACTTC. It is translated as CASSQDRQGLQETQYF.

This chain connects TRBV27 to TRBJ2-7; the D gene is possibly TRBD2 (6 bases). V lost 0 bases, J lost 0 bases, and 12 bases lay in between. Germline assignment: CDR1 MNHEY and CDR2 SMNVEV (reference sequence). The CDR3 is 16 residues long. Here the CDR3 reads CASSLSPGVSSYEQYF. CDR3 nucleotides: TGTGCCAGCAGTTTATCCCCGGGAGTTAGCTCCTACGAGCAGTACTTC.